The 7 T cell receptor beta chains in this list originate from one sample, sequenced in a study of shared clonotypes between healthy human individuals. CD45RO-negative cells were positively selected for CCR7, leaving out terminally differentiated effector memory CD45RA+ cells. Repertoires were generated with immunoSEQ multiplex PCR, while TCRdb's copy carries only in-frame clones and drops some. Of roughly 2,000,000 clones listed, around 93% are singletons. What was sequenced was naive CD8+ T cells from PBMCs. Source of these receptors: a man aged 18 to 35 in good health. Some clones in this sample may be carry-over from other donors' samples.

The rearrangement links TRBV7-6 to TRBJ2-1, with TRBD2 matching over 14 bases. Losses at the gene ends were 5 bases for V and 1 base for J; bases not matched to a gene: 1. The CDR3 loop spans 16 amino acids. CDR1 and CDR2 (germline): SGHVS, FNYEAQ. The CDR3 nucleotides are TGTGCCAGCAGCCGACTAGCGGGAGGGTCCTACAATGAGCAGTTCTTC. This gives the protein CASSRLAGGSYNEQFF.

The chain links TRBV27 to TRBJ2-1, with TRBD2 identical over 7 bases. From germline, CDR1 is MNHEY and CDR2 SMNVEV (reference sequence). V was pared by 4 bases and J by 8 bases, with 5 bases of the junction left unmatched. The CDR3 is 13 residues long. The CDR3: CASSWGGVYEQFF. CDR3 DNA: TGTGCCAGCAGTTGGGGGGGGGTCTATGAGCAGTTCTTC.

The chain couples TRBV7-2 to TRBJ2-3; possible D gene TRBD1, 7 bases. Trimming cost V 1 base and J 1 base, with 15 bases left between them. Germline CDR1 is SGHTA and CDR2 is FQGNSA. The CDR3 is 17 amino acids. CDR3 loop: CASSLVGGGGGTDTQYF. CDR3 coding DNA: TGTGCCAGCAGCTTAGTAGGAGGGGGCGGGGGCACAGATACGCAGTATTTT.

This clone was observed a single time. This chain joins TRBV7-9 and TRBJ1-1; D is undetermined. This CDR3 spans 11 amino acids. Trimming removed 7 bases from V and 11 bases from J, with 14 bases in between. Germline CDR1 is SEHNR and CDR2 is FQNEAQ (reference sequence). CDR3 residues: CASTRASRAFF. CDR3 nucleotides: TGTGCCAGCACCCGGGCCTCGCGGGCTTTCTTT.

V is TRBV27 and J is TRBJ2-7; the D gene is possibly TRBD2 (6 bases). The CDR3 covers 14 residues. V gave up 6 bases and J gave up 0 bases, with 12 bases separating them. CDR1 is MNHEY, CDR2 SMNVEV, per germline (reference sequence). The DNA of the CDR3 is TGTGCCAGCAGGTCAGCGGGTAACTCCTACGAGCAGTACTTC. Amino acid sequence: CASRSAGNSYEQYF.

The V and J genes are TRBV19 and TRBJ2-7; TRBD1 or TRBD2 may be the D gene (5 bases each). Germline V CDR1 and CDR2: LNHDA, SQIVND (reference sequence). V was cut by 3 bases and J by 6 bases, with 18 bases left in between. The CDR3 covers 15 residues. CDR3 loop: CASSIVPGPAGEQYF. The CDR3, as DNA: TGTGCCAGTAGTATTGTTCCGGGACCCGCGGGCGAGCAGTACTTC.

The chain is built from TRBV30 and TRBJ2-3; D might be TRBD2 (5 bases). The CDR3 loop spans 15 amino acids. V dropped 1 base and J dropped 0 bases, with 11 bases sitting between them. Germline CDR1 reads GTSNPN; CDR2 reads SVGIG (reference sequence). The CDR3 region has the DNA TGTGCCTGGAGTGAACGGGGAGCTAGCACAGATACGCAGTATTTT. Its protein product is CAWSERGASTDTQYF.